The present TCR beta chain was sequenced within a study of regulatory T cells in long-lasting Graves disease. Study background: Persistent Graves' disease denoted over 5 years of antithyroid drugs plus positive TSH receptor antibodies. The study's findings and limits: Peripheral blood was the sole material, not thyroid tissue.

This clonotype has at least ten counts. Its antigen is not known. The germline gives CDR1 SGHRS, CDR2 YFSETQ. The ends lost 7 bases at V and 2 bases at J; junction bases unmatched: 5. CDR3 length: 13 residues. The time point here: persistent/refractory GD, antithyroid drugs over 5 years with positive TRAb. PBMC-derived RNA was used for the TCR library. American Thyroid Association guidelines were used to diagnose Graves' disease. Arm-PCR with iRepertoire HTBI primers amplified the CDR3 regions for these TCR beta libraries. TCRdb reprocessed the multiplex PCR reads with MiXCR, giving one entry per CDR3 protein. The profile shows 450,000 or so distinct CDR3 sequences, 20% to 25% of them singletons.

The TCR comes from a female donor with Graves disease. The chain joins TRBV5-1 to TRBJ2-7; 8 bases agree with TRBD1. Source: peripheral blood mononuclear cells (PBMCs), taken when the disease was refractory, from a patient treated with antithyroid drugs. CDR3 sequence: CASGWDRTYEQYF. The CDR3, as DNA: TGCGCCAGCGGCTGGGACAGGACCTACGAGCAGTACTTC.